Sequencing of this T cell receptor (beta chain) was carried out in a study of CD8+CD57+ T cells in acquired aplastic anemia. Study summary: Sorted cells (CD4+ and CD8+) yielded DNA amounts that averaged about 2.9 ug. General observations from the study: Overlap between patients and controls comprised roughly 28 CD8+ CDR3 sequences.

To note about this clonotype: Its antigen is not identified.

Patients included in sequencing had previously demonstrated CD8+CD57+ cell expansion by flow cytometry. Patients uniformly had severe acquired aplastic anemia. V was cut by 10 bases and J by 3 bases, with 16 bases left in between. The CDR3 runs 13 residues. According to the study, genomic DNA was the template for TCR beta VDJ and CDR3 profiling. TCRdb called the reads again in MiXCR, with one record for every CDR3 protein. The sample lists roughly 250,000 distinct CDR3 sequences, approximately 86% occurring once. This sequence originates from a human donor with aplastic anemia. The material sequenced was sorted CD4+, CD8+, or CD8+CD57+ T cells (not recorded which) from PBMCs. The genes are TRBV12-3 or TRBV12-4 and TRBJ2-7; D not resolved. The CDR3 bases are TGTGCCACCGGTTTCGCCGCTGGCTACGAGCAGTACGTC. Its translation is CATGFAAGYEQYV.